This entry features one T cell receptor (beta chain) sequence. Its target is not known. These data belong to a study of a mutant IDH1 vaccine in newly diagnosed glioma. Turning to the study itself: Following radiotherapy alone, or alongside temozolomide cycles, vaccination was started after an interval of 4-6 weeks. Beforehand, treatment had been radiotherapy, temozolomide, or both; the majority received both.

The V end lost 7 bases, the J end lost 3 bases, and 4 bases lay between the germline ends. The CDR3 consists of 11 residues. CDR1 and CDR2 from the germline V gene are SGHNT and YYREEE (reference sequence). Noted time point: week 5, during vaccination. Each vaccine dose was 300 ug of mutant IDH1 20-mer peptide, with topical imiquimod. Each astrocytoma in the donors was new, WHO grade 3 or 4, IDH1-mutant and ATRX-lost. Sequencing used immunoSEQ multiplex PCR; TCRdb keeps in-frame clones, though not all of them. This sample yields around 30,000 clones, of which roughly 56% are seen a single time; approximately 11% belongs to the top ten.

This material consisted of PBMCs, taken from a glioma patient whose treatment included an IDH1 peptide vaccine. V is TRBV5-4 and J is TRBJ2-2; no clear D gene. This TCR came from a woman aged 18-29 years with glioma. DNA for the CDR3: TGTGCCAGCCGTGACACCGGGGAGCTGTTTTTT. As protein: CASRDTGELFF.